A single sample gave rise to the 20 T cell receptor beta chains below, sequenced in a study of OX40 agonist ivuxolimab in advanced cancers. Assay used: immunoSEQ multiplex PCR; TCRdb lists only in-frame clones, some missing. The table records 37,000 or so clones, 70% to 90% of them present only once. The sample in question was CD4+ or CD8+ T cells sorted from blood, obtained in a trial of the OX40 agonist ivuxolimab. Source of these receptors: an adult with an advanced solid tumor such as melanoma, head and neck, liver or kidney cancer.

This chain connects TRBV9 to TRBJ1-1; D not certain. Germline-derived CDR1 and CDR2 are SGDLS and YYNGEE. Trimming pared 0 bases from V and 7 bases from J, leaving 10 bases between. The length of the CDR3 is 13 residues. In DNA form, the CDR3 reads TGTGCCAGCAGCGTAGGTCCGGGAGATGAAGCTTTCTTT. Translating gives CASSVGPGDEAFF. The full variable domain, completed using reference TRBV9 and TRBJ1-1, is DSGVTQTPKHLITATGQRVTLRCSPRSGDLSVYWYQQSLDQGLQFLIQYYNGEERAKGNILERFSAQQFPDLHSELNLSSLELGDSALYFCASSVGPGDEAFFGQGTRLTVV.

The chain combines TRBV14 with TRBJ1-5; D unresolved. Germline V gene sequence: CDR1 SGHDN, CDR2 FVKESK. The CDR3 covers 13 residues. With 1 base removed from V and 6 bases from J, the gap between germline ends came to 7 bases. DNA for the CDR3: TGTGCCAGCAGCCAAGGAATGGGTCAGCCCCAGCATTTT. Translated, it gives CASSQGMGQPQHF.

This chain connects TRBV29-1 to TRBJ2-7; D possibly uses TRBD1 or TRBD2 (5 bases each). V gave up 4 bases and J gave up 2 bases, with 21 bases separating them. The CDR3 runs 16 residues. Germline-derived CDR1 and CDR2 are SQVTM and ANQGSEA. CDR3 loop: CSVAGPHRGRTYEQYF. For the CDR3, the DNA is TGCAGCGTTGCAGGGCCGCACCGGGGACGAACCTACGAGCAGTACTTC.

The chain couples TRBV9 to TRBJ2-7; 10 nucleotides line up with TRBD2. Trimming took 2 bases from V and 0 from J; bases not matched to a gene: 2. The CDR3 length is 15 residues. CDR1 and CDR2 from the germline V gene are SGDLS and YYNGEE. CDR3 loop: CASSVGLASSYEQYF. The CDR3 nucleotides read TGTGCCAGCAGCGTGGGACTAGCGAGCTCCTACGAGCAGTACTTC. Drawing the rest from reference TRBV9 and TRBJ2-7, the complete variable domain is DSGVTQTPKHLITATGQRVTLRCSPRSGDLSVYWYQQSLDQGLQFLIQYYNGEERAKGNILERFSAQQFPDLHSELNLSSLELGDSALYFCASSVGLASSYEQYFGPGTRLTVT.

The chain is built from TRBV18 and TRBJ1-3; D perhaps matches TRBD1 (6 bases). Germline assignment: CDR1 KGHSH and CDR2 LQKENI. Trimming took off 6 bases at V and 2 bases at J, with 11 bases between the two ends. CDR3 size: 14 residues. CDR3 region: CASSPDRPGNTIYF. The CDR3 nucleotides read TGTGCCAGCTCCCCCGACAGGCCTGGAAACACCATATATTTT.

The genes are TRBV6-1 and TRBJ2-7; D is possibly TRBD2 (6 bases). This CDR3 spans 14 amino acids. Trimming removed 7 bases at V and 6 bases at J, with 19 bases between. Germline loops: CDR1 MNHNS, CDR2 SASEGT. This chain's CDR3 is CASTHGGGQGEQYF. Written as DNA, the CDR3 is TGTGCCAGCACCCACGGGGGTGGTCAAGGCGAGCAGTACTTC.

This chain uses TRBV5-1 with TRBJ2-3; perhaps TRBD2 as D (5 bases). The CDR3 contains 15 residues. The germline V gene has CDR1 SGHRS and CDR2 YFSETQ. V gave up 5 bases and J gave up 8 bases, with 21 bases separating them. CDR3 sequence reads: CASRENPGSVGTQYF. Here the CDR3 DNA reads TGCGCCAGCAGGGAGAACCCGGGAAGTGTTGGTACGCAGTATTTT.

The V gene is TRBV30, the J gene TRBJ1-2, with 11 bases that match TRBD1. The CDR3 has 15 amino acids. V gave up 0 bases and J gave up 8 bases; unmatched junction bases: 8. The germline V gene encodes CDR1 GTSNPN and CDR2 SVGIG (reference sequence). CDR3: CAWSVLGQGAVGYTF. The CDR3 DNA reads as TGTGCCTGGAGTGTACTAGGACAGGGGGCAGTGGGCTACACCTTC.

V and J are TRBV7-9 and TRBJ1-1; perhaps TRBD1 as D (5 bases). Trimming shortened V by 5 bases and J by 0 bases, and 16 bases separated the two germline ends. CDR3 length: 16 amino acids. Germline CDR1 and CDR2: SEHNR and FQNEAQ (reference sequence). CDR3 nucleotides: TGTGCCAGCAGCCCTGCCCCGGCAGGGATGAACACTGAAGCTTTCTTT. This translates into CASSPAPAGMNTEAFF.

This clone was counted only a few times. The V gene is TRBV7-9, the J gene TRBJ2-1, with no clear D. The CDR3 extends over 16 amino acids. Trimming took off 5 bases at V and 3 bases at J, with 17 bases between the two ends. Germline-derived CDR1 and CDR2 are SEHNR and FQNEAQ (reference sequence). The CDR3 nucleotides are TGTGCCAGCAGCACTTTAGTACCCCCATTCTACAATGAGCAGTTCTTC. Protein: CASSTLVPPFYNEQFF.

The V and J genes are TRBV29-1 and TRBJ2-5, with no clear D. The CDR3 consists of 12 residues. The V and J ends lost 0 bases and 5 bases respectively, with 7 bases between them. Germline-derived CDR1 and CDR2 are SQVTM and ANQGSEA. The CDR3 loop is CSVEEYGETQYF. DNA of the CDR3: TGCAGCGTTGAAGAATATGGGGAGACCCAGTACTTC.

This chain joins TRBV4-1 and TRBJ2-2; 7 positions match TRBD1. The germline V gene has CDR1 MGHRA and CDR2 YSYEKL. J was trimmed by 0 bases and V by 3 bases; bases with no gene match: 7. This CDR3 has 17 residues. The CDR3 coding sequence is TGCGCCAGCAGCCAGAGACGACAGGGCACGAACACCGGGGAGCTGTTTTTT. Protein sequence: CASSQRRQGTNTGELFF.

The rearrangement links TRBV6-6 to TRBJ2-2; 11 positions agree with TRBD2. Per germline, CDR1 MNHNY and CDR2 SVGAGI (reference sequence). The CDR3 has 14 amino acids. Trimming took 6 bases from V and 7 from J; bases not matched to a gene: 4. The CDR3 nucleotides read TGTGCCAGCAGATTTAGCGGGGGGGACGGGGAGCTGTTTTTT. Residues: CASRFSGGDGELFF.

The J gene is TRBJ1-6, the V gene TRBV10-3; D remains unclear. CDR1 and CDR2 from the germline V gene are ENHRY and SYGVKD. This CDR3 region has 14 residues. Trimming pared 6 bases from V and 7 bases from J, leaving 13 bases between. The CDR3 sequence is CAISEIGQNSPLHF. The CDR3 nucleotides read TGTGCCATCAGCGAGATAGGCCAGAATTCACCCCTCCACTTT.

The chain is built from TRBV30 and TRBJ2-3; TRBD1 aligns across 7 bases. Germline loops: CDR1 GTSNPN, CDR2 SVGIG (reference sequence). There are 14 residues in the CDR3. Germline trimming cut 0 bases from V and 2 bases from J; bases unmatched to any gene: 2. The CDR3 DNA follows: TGTGCCTGGAGTGTAGGGACAGCCACAGATACGCAGTATTTT. Encoded protein: CAWSVGTATDTQYF. Looking up the rest from reference TRBV30 and TRBJ2-3 gives the full variable domain: SQTIHQWPATLVQPVGSPLSLECTVEGTSNPNLYWYRQAAGRGLQLLFYSVGIGQISSEVPQNLSASRPQDRQFILSSKKLLLSDSGFYLCAWSVGTATDTQYFGPGTRLTVL.

CDR3 coding DNA: TGTGCCAGCAGCGCCAACGAGGGCGGGGCGGGCTCTGAAGCTTTCTTT. This translates into CASSANEGGAGSEAFF. This rearrangement joins TRBV7-3 to TRBJ1-1; D perhaps matches TRBD1 (5 bases). The CDR3 is 16 amino acids. The germline V and J ends were trimmed by 5 bases and 6 bases, with 22 bases remaining between them. From germline, CDR1 is SGHTA and CDR2 FQGTGA. Combining the CDR3 with reference TRBV7-3 and TRBJ1-1 gives the whole variable domain GAGVSQTPSNKVTEKGKYVELRCDPISGHTALYWYRQSLGQGPEFLIYFQGTGAADDSGLPNDRFFAVRPEGSVSTLKIQRTERGDSAVYLCASSANEGGAGSEAFFGQGTRLTVV.

The J gene is TRBJ1-2, the V gene TRBV5-1; D gene ambiguous. The CDR3 totals 14 residues. In germline, CDR1 is SGHRS, CDR2 YFSETQ. V lost 6 bases to trimming and J lost 0 bases, with 12 bases between them. The CDR3 bases are TGCGCCAGCACAGGAGACTCAGCTAACTATGGCTACACCTTC. Its protein is CASTGDSANYGYTF.

CDR3 sequence: CASSLSTLNYGYTF. The DNA of the CDR3 is TGCGCCAGCAGCTTGAGTACACTGAACTATGGCTACACCTTC. The V gene is TRBV5-1, the J gene TRBJ1-2; D is undetermined. V was cut by 1 base and J by 2 bases, with 9 bases left in between. There are 14 residues in the CDR3. Germline lookup yields CDR1 SGHRS and CDR2 YFSETQ.

The chain combines TRBV7-3 with TRBJ2-1; perhaps D is TRBD1 or TRBD2 (6 bases each). Germline V CDR1 and CDR2: SGHTA, FQGTGA. The CDR3 length is 15 residues. Trimming took off 5 bases at V and 4 bases at J, with 15 bases between the two ends. CDR3 loop: CASSPRGGKYNEQFF. The CDR3 DNA is TGTGCCAGCAGCCCCCGAGGGGGGAAGTACAATGAGCAGTTCTTC.

This clone has a handful of counts. The V call is TRBV7-2, the J call TRBJ1-1; D not certain. The CDR3 is made up of 13 amino acids. Trimming pared 5 bases from V and 8 bases from J, leaving 15 bases between. From germline, CDR1 is SGHTA and CDR2 FQGNSA. DNA of the CDR3: TGTGCCAGCAGCCCTTCGATGGGCAGGGAAGCTTTCTTT. This encodes CASSPSMGREAFF.